This T cell receptor beta chain is from a study of vaccination effects on CD4 cells after COVID-19. ViraFEST used viral peptide pools to expand antigen-specific CD4+ T cells before sequencing. The culture ran for approximately nine days before CD4+ T cells were isolated. From March to December 2020, the person had a SARS-CoV-2 infection that was confirmed by PCR. A few million PBMC were placed in each well, which was supplemented with approximately 10 IU/ml IL-2 and roughly 10 ug/ml peptides. Replacing half the medium with IL-2 medium was done on days 3 and 7. The CDR3 consists of 13 residues. The V gene's germline CDR1 is MNHEY and CDR2 SVGEGT. V lost 6 bases to trimming and J lost 6 bases, with 14 bases between them. Worth noting for this clone: Its target is not known.

Sequencing used immunoSEQ multiplex PCR; TCRdb keeps in-frame clones, though not all of them. Of 30,000 or so clones listed, about two thirds are singletons. General study findings and limits: Late in the post-vaccination period, infection-induced and vaccine-induced clones underwent marked clonal contraction. The study enrolled few convalescent patients and sampled no early post-infection timepoints.

The input for sequencing was CD4+ T cells from PBMCs cultured with a peptide pool, taken before COVID-19 vaccination. V usage is TRBV6-2 or TRBV6-3 and J usage is TRBJ1-1; D is unclear. The TCR comes from a human donor who had a prior SARS-CoV-2 infection. The DNA for the CDR3 is TGTGCCAGCAGGCCTCCGAGCAGATCTGAAGCTTTCTTT. Its protein product is CASRPPSRSEAFF.